The entry that follows covers one T cell receptor beta chain sequence. The V gene's germline CDR1 is SGHRS and CDR2 YFSETQ. This CDR3 has 13 amino acids. The sample comes from a study of T cells expressing NK-cell markers. With the 5' RACE reads reprocessed, TCRdb shows one record per CDR3 protein and no DNA. Its table lists some 110,000 distinct CDR3 sequences. The J gene is TRBJ1-1, the V gene TRBV5-1. The TCR sequence derives from a woman aged 18 to 69 in good health. The sample consisted of blood T cells: a sorted CD56 or NKG2C T cell subset, CD4+ or CD8+ T cells, or bulk PBMC T cells (not recorded which). CDR3 region: CASSLAPNTEAFF.